The clone carrying this TCR beta chain was seen a handful of times. The antigen remains undetermined. This CDR3 is built from 12 residues. Trimming pared 4 bases from V and 10 bases from J, leaving 14 bases between. Per the germline V gene, CDR1 is SGHDT and CDR2 is YYEEEE. The sample belongs to a study of identical twins. Study conclusions and caveats: Twin sharing of out-of-frame TCR alpha was underestimated by models in monozygotic pairs. The study found excess low generation probability among twin-shared out-of-frame alpha sequences. Cord blood beta clonotypes that were abundant carried fewer insertions, and memory repertoires showed no such trend.

Addition of a universal primer site occurred through template switching, and cDNA carried unique molecular identifiers. Using its own MiXCR run on the 5' RACE reads, TCRdb lists one record per CDR3 protein. In the table there are 420,000 or so distinct CDR3 sequences, under 20% of which are singletons. The sequenced material came from naive T cells sorted from blood. The chain links TRBV5-6 to TRBJ1-1, with no clear D. The sequence was collected from a man aged 45 to 65 in good health. The CDR3 DNA is TGTGCCAGCAGCCCATCGAACGTGGGAGCTTTCTTT. Its translation: CASSPSNVGAFF.